The 2 T cell receptor beta chains reported below all come from one sample, sequenced in a study of Ad26.COV2.S vaccination and SARS-CoV-2 variants. Profiling relied on immunoSEQ multiplex PCR, and the TCRdb table lists in-frame clones only, not all of them. This table holds roughly 92,000 clones, roughly 85% found once. The input for sequencing was peripheral blood, taken after recovery from COVID-19. The receptors shown here come from a human donor who had recovered from COVID-19.

The chain couples TRBV4-2 to TRBJ2-1; TRBD2 matches at 7 bases. CDR3 length: 17 residues. In germline, CDR1 is LGHNA, CDR2 YNFKEQ. The trim removed 0 bases at V and 0 bases at J, leaving 5 bases unmatched. CDR3 DNA: TGTGCCAGCAGCCAAGATGACGGGAGGACCTCCTACAATGAGCAGTTCTTC. Encoded protein: CASSQDDGRTSYNEQFF.

The CDR3 is CASSHKPGLAVPYEQYF. CDR3 DNA sequence: TGTGCCAGCAGCCACAAACCGGGACTAGCGGTTCCCTACGAGCAGTACTTC. This sequence joins TRBV4-2 and TRBJ2-7, with 11 bases aligning to TRBD2. This CDR3 comprises 17 residues. Germline values: CDR1 LGHNA, CDR2 YNFKEQ. Unmatched junction bases numbered 9, after V lost 3 bases and J lost 2 bases.